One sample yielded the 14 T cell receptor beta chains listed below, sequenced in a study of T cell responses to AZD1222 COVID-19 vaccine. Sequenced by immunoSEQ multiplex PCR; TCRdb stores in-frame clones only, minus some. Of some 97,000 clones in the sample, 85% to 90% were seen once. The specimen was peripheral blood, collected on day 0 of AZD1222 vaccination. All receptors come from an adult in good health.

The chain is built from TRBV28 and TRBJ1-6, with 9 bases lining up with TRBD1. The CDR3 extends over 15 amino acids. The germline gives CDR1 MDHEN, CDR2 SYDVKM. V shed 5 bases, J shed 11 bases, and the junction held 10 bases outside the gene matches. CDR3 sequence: CASSPPGTGWTPLHF. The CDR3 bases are TGTGCCAGCAGTCCCCCCGGGACAGGGTGGACACCCCTCCACTTT.

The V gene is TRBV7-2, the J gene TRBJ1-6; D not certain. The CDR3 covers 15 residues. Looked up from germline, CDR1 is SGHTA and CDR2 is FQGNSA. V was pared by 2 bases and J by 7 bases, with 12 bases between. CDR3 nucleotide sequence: TGTGCCAGCAGCTTATCCCCCACATCGAATTCACCCCTCCACTTT. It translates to CASSLSPTSNSPLHF.

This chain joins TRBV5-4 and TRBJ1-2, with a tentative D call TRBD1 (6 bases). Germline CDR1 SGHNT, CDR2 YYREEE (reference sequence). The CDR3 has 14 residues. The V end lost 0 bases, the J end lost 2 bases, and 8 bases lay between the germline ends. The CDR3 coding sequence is TGTGCCAGCAGCTTGGCCGGGACAAACTATGGCTACACCTTC. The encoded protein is CASSLAGTNYGYTF.

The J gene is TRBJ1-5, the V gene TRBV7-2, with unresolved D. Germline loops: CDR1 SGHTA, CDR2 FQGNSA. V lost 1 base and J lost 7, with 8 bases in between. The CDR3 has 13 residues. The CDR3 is CASSLGAQQPQHF. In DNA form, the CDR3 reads TGTGCCAGCAGCTTAGGAGCCCAACAGCCCCAGCATTTT.

The CDR3 DNA follows: TGCGCCAGCAGCCAAGACGGCGACAGGGTCAGGAGAAACACTGAAGCTTTCTTT. Its protein product is CASSQDGDRVRRNTEAFF. The chain has TRBV4-1 and TRBJ1-1, with 7 bases that match TRBD1. V trimming: 0 bases; J trimming: 2 bases; junction bases outside the gene matches: 12. Germline V gene lookup returns CDR1 MGHRA and CDR2 YSYEKL. The CDR3 loop spans 18 amino acids.

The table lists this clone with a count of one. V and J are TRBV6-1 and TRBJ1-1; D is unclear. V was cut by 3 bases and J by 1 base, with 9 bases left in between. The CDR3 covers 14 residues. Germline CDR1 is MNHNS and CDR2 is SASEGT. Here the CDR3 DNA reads TGTGCCAGCAGTGAGGGGTTCACGAACACTGAAGCTTTCTTT. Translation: CASSEGFTNTEAFF.

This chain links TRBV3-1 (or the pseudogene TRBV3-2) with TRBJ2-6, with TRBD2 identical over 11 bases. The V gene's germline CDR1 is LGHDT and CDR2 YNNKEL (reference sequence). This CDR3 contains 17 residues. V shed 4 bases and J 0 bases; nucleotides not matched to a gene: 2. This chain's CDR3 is CASSRLAGLSGANVLTF. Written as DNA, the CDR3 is TGTGCCAGCAGCCGACTAGCGGGGCTCTCTGGGGCCAACGTCCTGACTTTC.

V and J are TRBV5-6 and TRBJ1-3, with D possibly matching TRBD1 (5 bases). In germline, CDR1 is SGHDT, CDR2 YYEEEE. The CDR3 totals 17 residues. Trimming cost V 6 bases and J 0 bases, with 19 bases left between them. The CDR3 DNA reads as TGTGCCAGCATGGGGGTTCGGGGCTCCCTCTCTGGAAACACCATATATTTT. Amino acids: CASMGVRGSLSGNTIYF.

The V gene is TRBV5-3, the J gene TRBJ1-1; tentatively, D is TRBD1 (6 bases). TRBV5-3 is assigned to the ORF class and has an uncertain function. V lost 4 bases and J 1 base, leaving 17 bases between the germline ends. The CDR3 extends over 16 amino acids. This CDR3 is CARSPTLGRGNTEAFF. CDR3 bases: TGTGCCAGAAGCCCGACACTTGGCAGGGGGAACACTGAAGCTTTCTTT.

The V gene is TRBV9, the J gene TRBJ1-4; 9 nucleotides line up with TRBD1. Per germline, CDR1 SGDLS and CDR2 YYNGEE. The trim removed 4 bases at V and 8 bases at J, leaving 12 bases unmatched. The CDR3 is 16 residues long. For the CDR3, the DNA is TGTGCCAGCAGCCCGAGACCGACAGGGGGAGGCGAAAAACTGTTTTTT. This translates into CASSPRPTGGGEKLFF. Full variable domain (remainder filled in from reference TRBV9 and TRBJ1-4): DSGVTQTPKHLITATGQRVTLRCSPRSGDLSVYWYQQSLDQGLQFLIQYYNGEERAKGNILERFSAQQFPDLHSELNLSSLELGDSALYFCASSPRPTGGGEKLFFGSGTQLSVL.

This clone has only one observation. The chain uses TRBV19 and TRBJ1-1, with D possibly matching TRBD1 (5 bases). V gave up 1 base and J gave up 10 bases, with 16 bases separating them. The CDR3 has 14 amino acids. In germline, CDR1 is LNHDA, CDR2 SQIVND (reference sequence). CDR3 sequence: CASSIGVEGVGAFF. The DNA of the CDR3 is TGTGCCAGTAGTATAGGGGTTGAAGGGGTTGGAGCTTTCTTT.

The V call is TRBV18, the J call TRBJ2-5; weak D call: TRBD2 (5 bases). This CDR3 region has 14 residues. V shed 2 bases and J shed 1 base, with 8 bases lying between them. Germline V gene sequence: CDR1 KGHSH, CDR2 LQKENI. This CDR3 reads CASSPVSGQETQYF. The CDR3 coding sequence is TGTGCCAGCTCACCAGTGAGCGGCCAAGAGACCCAGTACTTC.

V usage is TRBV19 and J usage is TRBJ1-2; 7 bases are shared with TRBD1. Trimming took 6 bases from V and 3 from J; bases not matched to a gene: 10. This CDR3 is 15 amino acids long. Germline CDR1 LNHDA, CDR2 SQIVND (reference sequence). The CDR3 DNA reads TGTGCCAGTAGGCTTCCGGGACAGAATTACTATGGCTACACCTTC. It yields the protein CASRLPGQNYYGYTF. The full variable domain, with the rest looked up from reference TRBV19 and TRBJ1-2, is DGGITQSPKYLFRKEGQNVTLSCEQNLNHDAMYWYRQDPGQGLRLIYYSQIVNDFQKGDIAEGYSVSREKKESFPLTVTSAQKNPTAFYLCASRLPGQNYYGYTFGSGTRLTVV.

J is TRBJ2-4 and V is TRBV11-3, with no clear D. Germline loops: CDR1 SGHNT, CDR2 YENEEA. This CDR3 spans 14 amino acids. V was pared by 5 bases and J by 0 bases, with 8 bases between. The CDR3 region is CASSASLAKNIQYF. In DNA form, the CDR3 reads TGTGCCAGCAGCGCCTCACTAGCCAAAAACATTCAGTACTTC.